The clone carrying this T cell receptor (beta chain) was seen a single time. Its antigen is not known. Trimming removed 3 bases from V and 5 bases from J; junction bases left unmatched: 13. The CDR3 loop spans 16 amino acids. Germline lookup yields CDR1 MNHNS and CDR2 SASEGT. Data came from immunoSEQ multiplex PCR; TCRdb stores just in-frame clones and leaves some out. The table has about 47,000 clones, around 83% seen once. This sample is part of a study of T cells in localized non-small cell lung cancer. Whole-study results and caveats: The greatest T cell clonality was found in uninvolved adjacent lung (higher than in tumor).

Sequenced material: PBMCs, taken before any cancer treatment. This chain links TRBV6-1 with TRBJ2-7; 7 nucleotides line up with TRBD2. The TCR sequence derives from a man aged 35 to 70 with stage II lung adenocarcinoma. CDR3 sequence reads: CASSDKGRGWGDEQYF. The CDR3 bases are TGTGCCAGCAGTGATAAGGGGAGGGGTTGGGGAGACGAGCAGTACTTC.